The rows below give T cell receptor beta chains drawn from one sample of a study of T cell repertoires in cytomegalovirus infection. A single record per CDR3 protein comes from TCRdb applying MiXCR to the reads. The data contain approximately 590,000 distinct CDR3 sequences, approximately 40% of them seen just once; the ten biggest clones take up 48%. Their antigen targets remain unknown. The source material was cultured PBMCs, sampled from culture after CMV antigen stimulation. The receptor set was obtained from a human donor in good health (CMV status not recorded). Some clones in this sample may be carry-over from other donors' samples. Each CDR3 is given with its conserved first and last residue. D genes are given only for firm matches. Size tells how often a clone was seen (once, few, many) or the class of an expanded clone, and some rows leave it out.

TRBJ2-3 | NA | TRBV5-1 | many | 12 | TGCGCCAGCAGCAACCCCGGAGATACGCAGTATTTT | CASSNPGDTQYF
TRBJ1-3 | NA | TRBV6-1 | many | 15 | TGTGCCAGCAGCCTACGAGGGGGGGCCGTAAACACCATATATTTT | CASSLRGGAVNTIYF
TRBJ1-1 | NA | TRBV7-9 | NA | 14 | TGTGCCAGCAGCACCAAGAGGGGAAACACTGAAGCTTTCTTT | CASSTKRGNTEAFF
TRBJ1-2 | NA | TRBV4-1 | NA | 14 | TGCGCCAGCAGCTCGTCGTGGCAGCTCTATGGCTACACCTTC | CASSSSWQLYGYTF
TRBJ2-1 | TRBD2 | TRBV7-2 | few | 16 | TGTGCCAGCAGCCAACTAGCGGGGGCGATGTACAATGAGCAGTTCTTC | CASSQLAGAMYNEQFF
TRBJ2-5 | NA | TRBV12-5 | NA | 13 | TGTGCTAGTGGTTTACCGGGACAAGAGACCCAGTACTTC | CASGLPGQETQYF
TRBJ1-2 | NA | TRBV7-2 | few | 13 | TGTGCCAGCACCGTGGGACGGGGCGAGCGCTACACCTTC | CASTVGRGERYTF
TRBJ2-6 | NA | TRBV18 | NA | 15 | TGTGCCAGCTCGGAGGACGGATCTGGGGCCAACGTCCTGACTTTC | CASSEDGSGANVLTF
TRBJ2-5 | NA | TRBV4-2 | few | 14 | TGTGCCAGCAGCCAAGCCCTACAACAAGAGACCCAGTACTTC | CASSQALQQETQYF
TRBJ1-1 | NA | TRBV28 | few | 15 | TGTGCCAGCAGTCCGGCCGGGGGACCCACTATCTCCGCTTTCTTT | CASSPAGGPTISAFF
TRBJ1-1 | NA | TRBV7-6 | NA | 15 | TGTGCCAGCAGCCGCCGGGGGCGCGAGGACACTGAAGCTTTCTTT | CASSRRGREDTEAFF
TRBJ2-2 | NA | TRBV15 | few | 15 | TGTGCCACCAGCTTCCAGAGCCAAAACACCGGGGAGCTGTTTTTT | CATSFQSQNTGELFF
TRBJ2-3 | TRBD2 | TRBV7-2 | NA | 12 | TGTGCCAGCAGCTCCCAGGGACTAGCGGGGACCTTT | CASSSQGLAGTF
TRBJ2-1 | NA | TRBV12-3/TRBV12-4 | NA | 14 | TGTGCCAGCAGAACAGGACCCATCCACAATGAGCAGTTCTTC | CASRTGPIHNEQFF
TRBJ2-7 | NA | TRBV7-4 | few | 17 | TGTGCCAGCAGCTTAGGGGTATCGGAGGGATATGACTACGAGCAGTACTTC | CASSLGVSEGYDYEQYF
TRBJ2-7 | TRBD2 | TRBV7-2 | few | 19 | TGTGCCAGCAGCCCCCTACCCCCGGGGCTAGCGGGGCCTTGGGGGGAGCAGTACTTC | CASSPLPPGLAGPWGEQYF
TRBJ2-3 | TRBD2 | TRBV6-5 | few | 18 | TGTGCCAGCAGTTACTACCTAACTAGCGGAAAGAGCACAGATACGCAGTATTTT | CASSYYLTSGKSTDTQYF
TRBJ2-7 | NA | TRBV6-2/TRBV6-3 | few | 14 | TGTGCCAGCAGTTCCCGTAAAGGGAGGTACGAGCAGTACTTC | CASSSRKGRYEQYF
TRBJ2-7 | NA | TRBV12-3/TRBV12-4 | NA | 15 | TGTGCCAGCAGTTTAAATACCGCCGTGGGCGACGAGCAGTACTTC | CASSLNTAVGDEQYF
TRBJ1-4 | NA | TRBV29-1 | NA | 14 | TGCAGCGTTGAAAGACGTTTGGCCGACGAAAAACTGTTTTTT | CSVERRLADEKLFF
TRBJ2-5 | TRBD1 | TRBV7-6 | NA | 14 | TGTGCCAGCAGCTCCCAGGGGGCGCGAGAGACCCAGTACTTC | CASSSQGARETQYF
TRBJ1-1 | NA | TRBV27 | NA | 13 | TGTGCCAGCAGTTTCAGGGGCGGCAATGGAGCTTTCTTT | CASSFRGGNGAFF